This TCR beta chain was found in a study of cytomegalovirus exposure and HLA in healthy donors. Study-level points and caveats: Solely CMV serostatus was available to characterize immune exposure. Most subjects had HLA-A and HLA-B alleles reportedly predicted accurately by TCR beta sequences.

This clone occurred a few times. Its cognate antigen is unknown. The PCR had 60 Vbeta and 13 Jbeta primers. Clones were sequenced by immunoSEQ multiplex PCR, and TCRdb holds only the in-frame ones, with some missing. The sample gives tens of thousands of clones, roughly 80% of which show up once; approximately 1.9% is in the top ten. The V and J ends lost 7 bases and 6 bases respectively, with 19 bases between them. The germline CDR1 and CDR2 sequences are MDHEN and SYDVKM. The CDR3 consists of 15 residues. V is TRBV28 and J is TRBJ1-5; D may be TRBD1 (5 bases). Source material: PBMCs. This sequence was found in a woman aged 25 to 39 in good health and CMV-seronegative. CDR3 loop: CASTKDRGGGQPQHF. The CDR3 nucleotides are TGTGCCAGCACCAAAGACCGGGGCGGGGGTCAGCCCCAGCATTTT.